This T cell receptor beta chain was sequenced during a study of blood T cell repertoires in COVID-19. In the study overall: Spain, Italy and the United States supplied samples that represented acute and convalescent COVID-19.

Authors' analysis steps: The assay estimated nucleated cells by amplifying reference gene primers. Data came from immunoSEQ multiplex PCR; TCRdb stores just in-frame clones and leaves some out. From that table come the V and J calls and clone size; the DNA was used to work out D and trimming. Of some 310,000 clones in the sample, roughly 84% were seen once. Germline V lookup: CDR1 LNHDA, CDR2 SQIVND (reference sequence). The CDR3 spans 13 residues. The ends were cut back, 8 bases at V and 10 bases at J, with 15 bases in the middle. This chain uses TRBV19 with TRBJ1-6, with D possibly being TRBD1 (6 bases). The specimen sequenced was peripheral blood. This clonotype originated in a man aged 45-65 years with active or convalescent COVID-19. The CDR3, as DNA: TGTGCCAGTTCCGAGGGGGGGGAATCACCCCTCCACTTT. This gives the protein CASSEGGESPLHF.